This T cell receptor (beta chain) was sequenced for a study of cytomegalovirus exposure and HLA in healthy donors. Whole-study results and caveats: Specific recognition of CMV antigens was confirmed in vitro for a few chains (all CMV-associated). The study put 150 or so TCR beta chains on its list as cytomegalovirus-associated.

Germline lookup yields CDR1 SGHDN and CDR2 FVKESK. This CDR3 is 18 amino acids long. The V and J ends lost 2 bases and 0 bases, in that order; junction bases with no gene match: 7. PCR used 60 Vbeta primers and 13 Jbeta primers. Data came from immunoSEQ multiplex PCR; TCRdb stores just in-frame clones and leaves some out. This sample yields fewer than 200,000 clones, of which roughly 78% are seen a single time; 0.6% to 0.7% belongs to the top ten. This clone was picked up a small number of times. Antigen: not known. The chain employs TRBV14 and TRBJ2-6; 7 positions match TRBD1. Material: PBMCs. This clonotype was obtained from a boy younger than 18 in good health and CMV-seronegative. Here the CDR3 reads CASSQLSGQHSGANVLTF. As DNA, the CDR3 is TGTGCCAGCAGCCAACTTTCGGGACAGCACTCTGGGGCCAACGTCCTGACTTTC. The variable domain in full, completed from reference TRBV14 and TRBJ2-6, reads EAGVTQFPSHSVIEKGQTVTLRCDPISGHDNLYWYRRVMGKEIKFLLHFVKESKQDESGMPNNRFLAERTGGTYSTLKVQPAELEDSGVYFCASSQLSGQHSGANVLTFGAGSRLTVL.